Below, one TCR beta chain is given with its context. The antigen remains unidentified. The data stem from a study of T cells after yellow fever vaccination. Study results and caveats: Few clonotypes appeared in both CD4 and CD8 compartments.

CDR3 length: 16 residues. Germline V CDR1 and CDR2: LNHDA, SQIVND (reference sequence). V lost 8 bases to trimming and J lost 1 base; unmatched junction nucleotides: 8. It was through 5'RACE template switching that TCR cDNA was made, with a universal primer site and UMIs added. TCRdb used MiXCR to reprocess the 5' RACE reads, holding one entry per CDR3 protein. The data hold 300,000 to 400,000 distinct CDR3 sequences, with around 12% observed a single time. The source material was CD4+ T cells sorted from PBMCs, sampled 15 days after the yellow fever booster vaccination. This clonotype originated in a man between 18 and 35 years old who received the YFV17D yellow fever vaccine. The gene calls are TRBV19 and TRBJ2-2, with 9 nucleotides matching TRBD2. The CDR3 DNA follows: TGTGCCAGTTATAAAAGCGGGGGGCTGAACACCGGGGAGCTGTTTTTT. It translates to CASYKSGGLNTGELFF. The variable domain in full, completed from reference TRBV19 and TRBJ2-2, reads DGGITQSPKYLFRKEGQNVTLSCEQNLNHDAMYWYRQDPGQGLRLIYYSQIVNDFQKGDIAEGYSVSREKKESFPLTVTSAQKNPTAFYLCASYKSGGLNTGELFFGEGSRLTVL.